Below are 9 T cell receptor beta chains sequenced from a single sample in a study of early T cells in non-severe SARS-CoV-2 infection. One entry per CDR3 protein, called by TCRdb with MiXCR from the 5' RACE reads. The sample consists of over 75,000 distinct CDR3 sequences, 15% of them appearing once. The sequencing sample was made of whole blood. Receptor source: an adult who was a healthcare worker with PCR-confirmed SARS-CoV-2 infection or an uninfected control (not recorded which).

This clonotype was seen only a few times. CDR3 sequence (DNA): TGTGCCAGCAGCTTAGTTCCCGGAGCGGGAGCTAACGAGCAGTACTTC. Protein sequence: CASSLVPGAGANEQYF. The chain recombines TRBV7-8 with TRBJ2-7; 8 bases are shared with TRBD2. The CDR3 has 16 amino acids. Germline CDR1 is SGHVS and CDR2 is FQNEAQ. V was pared by 1 base and J by 5 bases, with 10 bases of the junction left unmatched.

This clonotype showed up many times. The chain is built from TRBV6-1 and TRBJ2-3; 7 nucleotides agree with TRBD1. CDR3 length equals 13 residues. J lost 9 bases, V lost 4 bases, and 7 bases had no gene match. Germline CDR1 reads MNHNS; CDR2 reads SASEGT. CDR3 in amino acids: CASSGDRRETQYF. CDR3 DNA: TGTGCCAGCAGTGGGGACAGACGGGAAACGCAGTATTTT.

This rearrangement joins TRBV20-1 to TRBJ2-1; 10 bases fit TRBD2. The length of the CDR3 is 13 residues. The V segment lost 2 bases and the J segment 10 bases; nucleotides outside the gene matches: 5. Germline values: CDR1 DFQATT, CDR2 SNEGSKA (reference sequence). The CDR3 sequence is CSARLAGVLEQFF. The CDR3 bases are TGCAGTGCTAGACTAGCGGGAGTTTTGGAGCAGTTCTTC.

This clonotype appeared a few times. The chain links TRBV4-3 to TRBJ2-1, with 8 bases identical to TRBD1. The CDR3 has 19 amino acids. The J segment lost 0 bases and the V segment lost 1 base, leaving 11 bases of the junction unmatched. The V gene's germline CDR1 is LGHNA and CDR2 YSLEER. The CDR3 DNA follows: TGCGCCAGCAGCCAAGCACCGATAACAGGGGGTTTCTCCTACAATGAGCAGTTCTTC. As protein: CASSQAPITGGFSYNEQFF.

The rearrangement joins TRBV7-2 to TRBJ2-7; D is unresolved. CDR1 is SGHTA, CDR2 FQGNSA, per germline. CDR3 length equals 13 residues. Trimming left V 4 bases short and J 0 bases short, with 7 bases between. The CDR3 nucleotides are TGTGCCAGCAGCTCCCCGAGCTCCTACGAGCAGTACTTC. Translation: CASSSPSSYEQYF.

The CDR3 DNA sequence: TGTGCCAGCAGTTACCGGTACGAGCAGTACTTC. Encoded protein: CASSYRYEQYF. This sequence joins TRBV6-5 and TRBJ2-7; no clear D gene. Germline-derived CDR1 and CDR2 are MNHEY and SVGAGI. The CDR3 loop spans 11 amino acids. Trimming left V 2 bases short and J 4 bases short, with 3 bases between.

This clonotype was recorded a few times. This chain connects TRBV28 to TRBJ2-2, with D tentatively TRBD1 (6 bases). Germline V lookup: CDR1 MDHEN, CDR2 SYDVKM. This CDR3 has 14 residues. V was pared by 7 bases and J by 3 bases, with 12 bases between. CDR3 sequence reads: CASITGQYTGELFF. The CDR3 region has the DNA TGTGCCAGCATCACCGGACAGTACACCGGGGAGCTGTTTTTT.

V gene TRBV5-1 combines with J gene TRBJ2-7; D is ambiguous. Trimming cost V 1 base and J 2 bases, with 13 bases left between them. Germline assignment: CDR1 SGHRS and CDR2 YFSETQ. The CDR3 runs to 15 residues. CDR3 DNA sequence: TGCGCCAGCAGCTTGATCGAAGGGCGGACCTACGAGCAGTACTTC. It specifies CASSLIEGRTYEQYF.

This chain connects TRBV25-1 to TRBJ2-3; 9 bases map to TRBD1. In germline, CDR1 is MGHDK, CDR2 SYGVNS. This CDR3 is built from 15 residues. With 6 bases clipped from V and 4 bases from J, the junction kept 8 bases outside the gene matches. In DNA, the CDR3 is TGTGCCAGCAGGGAGGGGACAGGGTCCGCAGATACGCAGTATTTT. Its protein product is CASREGTGSADTQYF.